The following is a T cell receptor (beta chain) sequence with its context. Its antigen is unidentified. Time point reported: sample taken at primary tumor resection. Extraction of whole RNA from tumor, nontumor lung or frozen PBMC preceded unsorted sequencing. TCR cDNA molecules each had a unique molecular identifier. A single record per CDR3 protein comes from TCRdb applying MiXCR to the 5' RACE reads. In the table there are approximately 7,000 distinct CDR3 sequences, approximately 17% of which are singletons. The source of the sample is a study of spatial heterogeneity in lung cancer. Study-wide background: Alpha-chain sequences were consistently detected in smaller numbers than beta-chain sequences. Study outcomes and limitations: Estimates put coverage of tumor T cells 5.5% to 8% for alpha and around 13% for beta chains. Tumor mutation counts were tracked by expanded intratumoral alpha and beta TCR counts.

This specimen was lung tumor tissue, taken at surgery. The source of this sequence is a female donor with early-stage non-small cell lung cancer.

CDR3 DNA sequence: TGTGCCAGCACCAAATCCGGGACTAGCGGGGGGTTATTCTACTTC. Its translation is CASTKSGTSGGLFYF. The J gene is TRBJ2-7, the V gene TRBV5-4; 15 nucleotides align to TRBD2. Trimming removed 6 bases from V and 13 bases from J; junction bases left unmatched: 14. CDR3 length equals 15 residues. Germline V gene sequence: CDR1 SGHNT, CDR2 YYREEE (reference sequence).